The sequence of this T cell receptor (beta chain) was determined in a study of T cells after yellow fever vaccination. Study-level information: SMART-Seq v4 Ultra Low Input prepared the low-cell-number fractions.

There are a few counts of this clonotype. One entry per CDR3 protein, called by TCRdb with MiXCR from the 5' RACE reads. This table has some 600,000 distinct CDR3 sequences, roughly an eighth appearing once. Germline loops: CDR1 SQVTM, CDR2 ANQGSEA. The length of the CDR3 is 14 residues. The V segment lost 4 bases and the J segment 4 bases; nucleotides outside the gene matches: 6. V is TRBV29-1 and J is TRBJ2-2; TRBD1 matches 7 bases. The sequencing used PBMCs, collected on the day of the yellow fever booster vaccination. This clonotype originated in a man aged 25-45 years who received the YFV17D yellow fever vaccine. Written as DNA, the CDR3 is TGCAGCGTTGCAGGGACAGAGAGCACCGGGGAGCTGTTTTTT. Encoded protein: CSVAGTESTGELFF.